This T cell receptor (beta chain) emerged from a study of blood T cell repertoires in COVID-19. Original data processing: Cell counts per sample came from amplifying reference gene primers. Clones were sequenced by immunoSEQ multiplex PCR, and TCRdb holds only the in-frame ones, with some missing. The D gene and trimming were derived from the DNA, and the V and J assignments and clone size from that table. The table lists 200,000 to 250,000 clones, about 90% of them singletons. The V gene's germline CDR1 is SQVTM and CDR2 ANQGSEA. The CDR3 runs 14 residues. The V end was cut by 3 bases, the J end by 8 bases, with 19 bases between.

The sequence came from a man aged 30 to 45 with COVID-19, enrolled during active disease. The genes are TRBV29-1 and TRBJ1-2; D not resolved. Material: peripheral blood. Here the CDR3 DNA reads TGCAGCGTTGACCGTAAGGTCCTCGAGGGCGGCTACACCTTC. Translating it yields CSVDRKVLEGGYTF. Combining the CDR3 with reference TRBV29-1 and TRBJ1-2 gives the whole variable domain SAVISQKPSRDICQRGTSLTIQCQVDSQVTMMFWYRQQPGQSLTLIATANQGSEATYESGFVIDKFPISRPNLTFSTLTVSNMSPEDSSIYLCSVDRKVLEGGYTFGSGTRLTVV.